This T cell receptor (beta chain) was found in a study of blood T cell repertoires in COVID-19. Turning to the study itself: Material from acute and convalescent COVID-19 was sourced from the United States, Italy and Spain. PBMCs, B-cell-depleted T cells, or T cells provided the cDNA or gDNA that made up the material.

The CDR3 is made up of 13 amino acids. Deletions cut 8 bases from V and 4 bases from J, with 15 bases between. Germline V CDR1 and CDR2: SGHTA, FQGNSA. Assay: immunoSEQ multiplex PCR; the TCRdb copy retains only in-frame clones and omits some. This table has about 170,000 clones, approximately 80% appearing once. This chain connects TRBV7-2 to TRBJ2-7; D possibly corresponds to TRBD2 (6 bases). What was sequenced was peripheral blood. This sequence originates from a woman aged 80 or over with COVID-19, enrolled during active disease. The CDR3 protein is CASGSGTLYEQYF. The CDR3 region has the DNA TGTGCCAGCGGATCCGGGACTCTTTACGAGCAGTACTTC.